These 18 T cell receptor beta chains were all obtained from the same sample, sequenced in a study of siplizumab effects on memory and regulatory T cells. TCRdb keeps only in-frame clones here, not all; method: immunoSEQ multiplex PCR. The sample consists of about 120,000 clones, 80% to 95% of them appearing once. The source material was non-Treg CD4+ T cells sorted from blood. All receptors come from a human donor in good health.

The chain combines TRBV13 with TRBJ2-3; unclear D gene. The CDR3 is 13 amino acids. Looked up from germline, CDR1 is PRHDT and CDR2 is FYEKMQ (reference sequence). V lost 4 bases and J 2 bases, leaving 7 bases between the germline ends. The CDR3, as DNA: TGTGCCAGCAGCTCAGTTCCCACAGATACGCAGTATTTT. Encoded protein: CASSSVPTDTQYF.

V usage is TRBV6-5 and J usage is TRBJ2-7, with D uncertain. V lost 2 bases and J lost 4, with 6 bases in between. The CDR3 length is 12 residues. Per germline, CDR1 MNHEY and CDR2 SVGAGI. In DNA, the CDR3 is TGTGCCAGCAGTTACGTAGGATACGAGCAGTACTTC. This encodes CASSYVGYEQYF.

This clone was recorded only once. This chain connects TRBV27 to TRBJ2-1; 11 bases line up with TRBD2. Germline CDR1 MNHEY, CDR2 SMNVEV (reference sequence). J gave up 4 bases and V 5 bases, and 10 bases lay outside the gene matches. CDR3 length: 17 amino acids. CDR3 region: CASSPTGSGGGYNEQFF. The CDR3 nucleotides read TGTGCCAGCAGTCCCACGGGTAGCGGGGGGGGTTACAATGAGCAGTTCTTC.

This chain uses TRBV6-5 with TRBJ2-7; D possibly corresponds to TRBD2 (5 bases). Looked up from germline, CDR1 is MNHEY and CDR2 is SVGAGI. The CDR3 runs to 14 residues. Trimming shortened V by 6 bases and J by 7 bases, and 19 bases separated the two germline ends. CDR3 in amino acids: CASREQFGLSEQYF. CDR3 DNA sequence: TGTGCCAGCAGGGAACAGTTCGGACTTAGTGAGCAGTACTTC.

This chain joins TRBV30 and TRBJ1-3; D gene unclear. Germline lookup yields CDR1 GTSNPN and CDR2 SVGIG (reference sequence). Trimming stripped 4 bases from V and 11 bases from J, with 21 bases between. The CDR3 loop spans 14 amino acids. CDR3 DNA: TGTGCCTGGAAACGGCCGGAGTCCCGGGCTGCCATATATTTT. It translates to CAWKRPESRAAIYF.

The gene calls are TRBV27 and TRBJ1-1, with 10 nucleotides matching TRBD1. Germline assignment: CDR1 MNHEY and CDR2 SMNVEV (reference sequence). The CDR3 totals 15 residues. The junction had 3 bases not matched to a gene; V was cut back by 4 bases and J by 1 base. The CDR3 bases are TGTGCCAGCAGTTGGACAGGGGGTTCGAACACTGAAGCTTTCTTT. As protein: CASSWTGGSNTEAFF.

V usage is TRBV28 and J usage is TRBJ1-5, with D possibly TRBD1 on 5 matching bases. Germline lookup yields CDR1 MDHEN and CDR2 SYDVKM. This CDR3 contains 13 residues. In DNA form, the CDR3 reads TGTGGCGTCCATCGGGGGAGCAATCAGCCCCAGCATTTT. Its protein is CGVHRGSNQPQHF.

V gene TRBV19 combines with J gene TRBJ2-7; 7 positions agree with TRBD2. Germline V gene data show CDR1 as LNHDA and CDR2 as SQIVND (reference sequence). The CDR3 contains 13 residues. Trimming took 8 bases from V and 4 from J; bases not matched to a gene: 8. This CDR3 reads CASGRGPAYEQYF. CDR3 coding DNA: TGTGCCAGTGGGAGGGGTCCCGCGTACGAGCAGTACTTC.

In its sample, this clone was seen once. V gene TRBV19 combines with J gene TRBJ1-5; 7 bases agree with TRBD1. The CDR3 is 15 residues long. Trimming took 5 bases from V and 0 from J; bases not matched to a gene: 4. Germline V CDR1 and CDR2: LNHDA, SQIVND (reference sequence). The CDR3 nucleotides read TGTGCCAGTAGTGAGACAGGGAGTAGCAATCAGCCCCAGCATTTT. Protein: CASSETGSSNQPQHF.

J is TRBJ2-7 and V is TRBV30; the D is unclear. This CDR3 spans 12 amino acids. V was clipped by 2 bases and J by 0 bases, with 5 bases between them. The germline gives CDR1 GTSNPN, CDR2 SVGIG (reference sequence). The chain's CDR3 is CAWSPGSYEQYF. The DNA of the CDR3 is TGTGCCTGGAGTCCGGGCTCCTACGAGCAGTACTTC.

This chain connects TRBV29-1 to TRBJ1-5; D unclear. This CDR3 contains 13 residues. The V gene's germline CDR1 is SQVTM and CDR2 ANQGSEA. Trimming took off 8 bases at V and 2 bases at J, with 13 bases between the two ends. The CDR3 sequence: CSTGNGGNQPQHF. In DNA, the CDR3 is TGCAGCACGGGAAATGGGGGCAATCAGCCCCAGCATTTT.

The V and J genes are TRBV19 and TRBJ1-2; D perhaps matches TRBD1 (6 bases). Germline V gene data show CDR1 as LNHDA and CDR2 as SQIVND (reference sequence). Trimming shortened V by 5 bases and J by 6 bases, and 19 bases separated the two germline ends. The CDR3 length is 15 residues. The CDR3 loop reads CASSVTRGKGHGYTF. CDR3 DNA sequence: TGTGCCAGTAGTGTGACCAGGGGTAAAGGACATGGCTACACCTTC.

The chain recombines TRBV25-1 with TRBJ2-7; possibly TRBD1 for D (6 bases). The CDR3 covers 15 residues. Germline V gene data show CDR1 as MGHDK and CDR2 as SYGVNS. The germline V and J ends were trimmed by 2 bases and 0 bases, with 11 bases remaining between them. The CDR3 region has the DNA TGTGCCAGCAGTGAAGCCAGGGGAAGCTCCTACGAGCAGTACTTC. This encodes CASSEARGSSYEQYF.

The chain links TRBV2 to TRBJ1-5; unclear D gene. The length of the CDR3 is 12 residues. CDR1 is SNHLY, CDR2 FYNNEI, per germline. This CDR3 reads CVPPIRAQPQHF. Here the CDR3 DNA reads TGTGTCCCACCTATTAGGGCTCAGCCCCAGCATTTT.

This chain connects TRBV7-9 to TRBJ1-3; TRBD1 is a possible D gene (5 bases). The CDR3 contains 17 residues. V lost 5 bases to trimming and J lost 0 bases, with 17 bases between them. Germline-derived CDR1 and CDR2 are SEHNR and FQNEAQ (reference sequence). In nucleotides, the CDR3 is TGTGCCAGCAGCCCGGTGGGACGTTCTAGCTCTGGAAACACCATATATTTT. Residues: CASSPVGRSSSGNTIYF.

The chain carries TRBV7-9 and TRBJ2-1, with 10 bases that match TRBD1. The CDR3 runs 12 residues. V lost 10 bases to trimming and J lost 9 bases; unmatched junction nucleotides: 6. CDR1 is SEHNR, CDR2 FQNEAQ, per germline (reference sequence). CDR3 protein: CATDRGQREQFF. CDR3 in DNA: TGTGCCACTGACAGGGGGCAGCGTGAGCAGTTCTTC. Complete variable domain (other parts from reference TRBV7-9 and TRBJ2-1): DTGVSQNPRHKITKRGQNVTFRCDPISEHNRLYWYRQTLGQGPEFLTYFQNEAQLEKSRLLSDRFSAERPKGSFSTLEIQRTEQGDSAMYLCATDRGQREQFFGPGTRLTVL.

The chain is built from TRBV5-4 and TRBJ2-2; D tentatively reads TRBD1 or TRBD2 (5 bases each). The CDR3 runs to 16 residues. The V gene lost 4 bases and the J gene lost 0 bases, with 13 bases spanning the gap. Germline V CDR1 and CDR2: SGHNT, YYREEE (reference sequence). CDR3 region: CASSLYEGSNTGELFF. In DNA form, the CDR3 reads TGTGCCAGCAGCCTGTACGAGGGGTCGAACACCGGGGAGCTGTTTTTT.

The V and J genes are TRBV6-5 and TRBJ1-1; 7 bases map to TRBD1. The V segment lost 4 bases and the J segment 1 base; nucleotides outside the gene matches: 6. This CDR3 spans 15 amino acids. CDR1 and CDR2 (germline): MNHEY, SVGAGI. The CDR3 reads CASSSDRAANTEAFF. The CDR3 coding sequence is TGTGCCAGCAGTTCCGACAGGGCTGCGAACACTGAAGCTTTCTTT.